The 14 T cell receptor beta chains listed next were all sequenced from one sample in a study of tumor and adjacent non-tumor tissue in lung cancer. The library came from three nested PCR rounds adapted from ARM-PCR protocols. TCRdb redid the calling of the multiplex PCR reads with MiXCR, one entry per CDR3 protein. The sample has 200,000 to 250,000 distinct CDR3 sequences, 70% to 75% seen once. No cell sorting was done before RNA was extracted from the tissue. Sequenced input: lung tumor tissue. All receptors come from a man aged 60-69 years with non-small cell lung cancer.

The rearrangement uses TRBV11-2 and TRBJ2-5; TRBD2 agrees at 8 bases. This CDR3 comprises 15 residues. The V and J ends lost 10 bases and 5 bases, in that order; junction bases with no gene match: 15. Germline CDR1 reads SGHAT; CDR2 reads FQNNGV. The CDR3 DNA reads TGTGCCAACAGTCTTCGTCGGGGGGGCCTTGAGACCCAGTACTTC. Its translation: CANSLRRGGLETQYF.

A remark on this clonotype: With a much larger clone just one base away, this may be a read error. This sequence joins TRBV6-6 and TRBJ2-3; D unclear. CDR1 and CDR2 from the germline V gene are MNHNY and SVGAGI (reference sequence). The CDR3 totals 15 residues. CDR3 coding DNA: TGTGCCAGCGGTTACTCGAGGTTTTCGACAGATACGCAGTATTTT. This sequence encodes CASGYSRFSTDTQYF.

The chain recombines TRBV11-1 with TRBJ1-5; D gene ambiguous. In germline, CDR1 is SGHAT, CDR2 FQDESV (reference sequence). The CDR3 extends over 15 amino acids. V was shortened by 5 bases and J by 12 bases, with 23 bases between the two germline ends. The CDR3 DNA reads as TGTGCCAGCAGCCCCGATGGACGTAGCAATCAGTACCAGCATTTT. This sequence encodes CASSPDGRSNQYQHF.

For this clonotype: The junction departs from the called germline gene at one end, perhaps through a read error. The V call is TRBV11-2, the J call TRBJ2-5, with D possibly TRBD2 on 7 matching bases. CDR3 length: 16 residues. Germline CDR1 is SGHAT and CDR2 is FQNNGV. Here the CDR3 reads CASKSTMGGPKETQYF. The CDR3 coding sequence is TGTGCCAGCAAGTCCACAATGGGGGGGCCAAAGGAGACCCAATACTTC. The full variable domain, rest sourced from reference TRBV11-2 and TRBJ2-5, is EAGVAQSPRYKIIEKRQSVAFWCNPISGHATLYWYQQILGQGPKLLIQFQNNGVVDDSQLPKDRFSAERLKGVDSTLKIQPAKLEDSAVYLCASKSTMGGPKETQYFGPGTRLLVL.

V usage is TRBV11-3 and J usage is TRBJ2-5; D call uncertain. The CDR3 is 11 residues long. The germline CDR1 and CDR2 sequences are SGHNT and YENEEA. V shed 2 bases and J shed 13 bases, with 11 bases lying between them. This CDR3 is CASSLLEVLYF. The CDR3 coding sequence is TGTGCCAGCAGCTTATTGGAAGTCCTGTACTTC.

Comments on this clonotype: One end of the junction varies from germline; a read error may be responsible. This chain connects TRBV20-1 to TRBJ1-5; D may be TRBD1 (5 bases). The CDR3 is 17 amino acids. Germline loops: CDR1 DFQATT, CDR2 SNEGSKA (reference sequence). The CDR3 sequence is CSARPGDWLRSNQPQHF. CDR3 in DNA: TGCAGCGCTAGACCGGGGGACTGGTTACGGAGCAATCAGCCCCAGCATTTT.

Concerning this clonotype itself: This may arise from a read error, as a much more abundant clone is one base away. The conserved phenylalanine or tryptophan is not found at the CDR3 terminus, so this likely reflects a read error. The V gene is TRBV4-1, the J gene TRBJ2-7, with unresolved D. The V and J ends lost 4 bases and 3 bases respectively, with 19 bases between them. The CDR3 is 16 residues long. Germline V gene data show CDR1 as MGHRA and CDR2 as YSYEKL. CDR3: CASSRLSETDGYEQYL. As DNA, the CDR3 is TGCGCCAGCAGCCGGTTGTCGGAGACGGATGGCTACGAGCAGTACTTA.

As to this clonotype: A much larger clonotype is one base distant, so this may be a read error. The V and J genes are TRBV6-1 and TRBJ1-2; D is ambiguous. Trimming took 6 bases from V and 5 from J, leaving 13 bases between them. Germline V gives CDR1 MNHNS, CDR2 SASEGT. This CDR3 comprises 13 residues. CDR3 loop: CASRSTVLYGYTF. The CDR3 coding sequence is TGTGCCAGCAGATCGACTGTATTATATGGCTACACCTTC.

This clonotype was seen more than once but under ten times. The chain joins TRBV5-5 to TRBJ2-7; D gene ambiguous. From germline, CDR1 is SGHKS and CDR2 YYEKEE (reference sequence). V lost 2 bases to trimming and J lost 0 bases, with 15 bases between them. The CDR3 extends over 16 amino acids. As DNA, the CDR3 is TGTGCCAGCAGCTTAAGTGGGTCCAGGCTCTCCTACGAGCAGTACTTC. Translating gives CASSLSGSRLSYEQYF.

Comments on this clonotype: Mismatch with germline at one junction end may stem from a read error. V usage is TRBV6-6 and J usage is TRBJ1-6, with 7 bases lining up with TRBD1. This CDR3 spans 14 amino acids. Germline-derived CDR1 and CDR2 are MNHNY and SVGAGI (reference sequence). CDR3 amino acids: CVSSHGTVGSPLHF. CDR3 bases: TGTGTCAGCAGTCATGGGACAGTCGGTTCACCCCTCCACTTT.

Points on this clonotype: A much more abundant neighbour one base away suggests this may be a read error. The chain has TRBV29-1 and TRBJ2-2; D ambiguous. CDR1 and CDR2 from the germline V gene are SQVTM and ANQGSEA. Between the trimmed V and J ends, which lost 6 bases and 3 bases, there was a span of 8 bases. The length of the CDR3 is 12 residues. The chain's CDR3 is CSVVVDTGELFF. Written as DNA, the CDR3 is TGCAGCGTCGTAGTAGACACCGGGGAGCTGTTTTTT.

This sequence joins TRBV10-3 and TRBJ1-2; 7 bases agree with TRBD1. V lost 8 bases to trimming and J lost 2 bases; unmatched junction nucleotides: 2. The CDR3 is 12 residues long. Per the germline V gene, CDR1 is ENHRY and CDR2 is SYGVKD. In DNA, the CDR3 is TGTGCCATCGCGGACAGGAACTATGGCTACACCTTC. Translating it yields CAIADRNYGYTF.

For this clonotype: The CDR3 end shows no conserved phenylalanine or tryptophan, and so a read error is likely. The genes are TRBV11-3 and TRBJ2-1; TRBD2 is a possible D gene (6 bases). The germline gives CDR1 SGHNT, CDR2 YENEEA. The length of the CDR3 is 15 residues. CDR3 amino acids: CASSLVPGVSNKQFS. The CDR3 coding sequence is TGTGCCAGCAGCTTAGTACCGGGAGTCTCCAATAAGCAGTTCTCC.

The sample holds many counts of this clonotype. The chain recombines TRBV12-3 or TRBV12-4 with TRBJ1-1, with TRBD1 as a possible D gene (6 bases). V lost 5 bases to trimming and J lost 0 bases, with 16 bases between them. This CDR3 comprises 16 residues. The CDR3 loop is CASSIPEGGLNTEAFF. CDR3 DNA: TGTGCCAGCAGTATACCGGAGGGGGGTTTGAACACTGAAGCTTTCTTT.